The source of this T cell receptor beta chain is a study of T cells in narcolepsy. Whole-study context: Enrolled donors included narcolepsy type 1 or type 2 patients and healthy controls.

Germline assignment: CDR1 SNHLY and CDR2 FYNNEI. CDR3 size: 13 residues. Clones were read by immunoSEQ multiplex PCR, and TCRdb kept only the in-frame ones, dropping some. Among 25,000 to 35,000 clones listed, approximately 78% were seen once. Sequencing was carried out using CD45RA- memory CD4+ T cells from PBMCs. This receptor was taken from a human donor with narcolepsy. V gene TRBV2 combines with J gene TRBJ2-5; the D is unclear. The DNA end favors TRBJ2-7, so the J call may be wrong. The CDR3 coding sequence is TGTGCCAGCAGTGCAGGCACCCTCTACGAGCAGTACTTC. This gives the protein CASSAGTLYEQYF.